This T cell receptor beta chain was sequenced in a study of T cell clonality in common variable immunodeficiency. Points from the study as a whole: TCRbeta clonality was increased in CVID versus healthy controls. Links between repertoire features and CVID complications were heterogeneity-limited. What drives increased CVID clonality needs T cell subpopulation sequencing.

Equal genomic DNA amounts from CVID and control samples were sequenced. Produced via immunoSEQ multiplex PCR; TCRdb's table is partial and in-frame only. The specimen has approximately 50,000 clones, none found just once. The CDR3 has 15 residues. CDR1 and CDR2 from the germline V gene are SGHTA and FQGNSA. As to this clone: Antigen: not known. Read coverage stops 3 residues before the CDR3 terminus; the germline J gene supplies the remainder.

The clonotype originates from a person aged 18 to 75 in good health. Sequenced input: peripheral blood mononuclear cells. The V gene is TRBV7-2, the J gene TRBJ2-3, with TRBD2 matching over 10 bases. The DNA read from the CDR3 is TGTGCCAGCAGCAGAGCGGGGGGGAGGGAAGAGACG. Amino acids: CASSRAGGREET. From start to end, the CDR3 is CASSRAGGREETQYF.